This T cell receptor beta chain was captured in a study of shared clonotypes between healthy human individuals. Assay used: immunoSEQ multiplex PCR; TCRdb lists only in-frame clones, some missing. The data contain approximately 2,000,000 clones, 93% of them singletons. CD45RO-negative cells were positively selected for CCR7, leaving out terminally differentiated effector memory CD45RA+ cells. Specimen: naive CD8+ T cells from PBMCs. This TCR derives from a man younger than 35 in good health. Some clones in this sample may be carry-over from other donors' samples.

The CDR3 nucleotides are TGTGCCAGCAGCCAAGAGGGAGGAAACTATGGCTACACCTTC. Protein product: CASSQEGGNYGYTF. The chain carries TRBV4-2 and TRBJ1-2; D not certain. The V gene's germline CDR1 is LGHNA and CDR2 YNFKEQ. Trimming took 0 bases from V and 2 from J, leaving 7 bases between them. CDR3 size: 14 residues.